These 14 T cell receptor beta chains were sequenced from one sample in a study of cytomegalovirus exposure and HLA in healthy donors. Primers: 60 Vbeta forward and 13 Jbeta reverse. Data came from immunoSEQ multiplex PCR; TCRdb stores just in-frame clones and leaves some out. The sample lists 150,000 to 200,000 clones; 80% to 90% were seen once. The sequencing sample was made of PBMCs. Receptor source: a man younger than 35 in good health and CMV-seropositive.

With respect to this clone: Germline is not matched at one junction end, which may reflect a read error. The gene calls are TRBV7-9 and TRBJ1-4, with D possibly TRBD1 on 6 matching bases. Germline V CDR1 and CDR2: SEHNR, FQNEAQ (reference sequence). The CDR3 runs 14 residues. For the CDR3, the DNA is TGTTCCAGCAGCTTTGGGGGCGAGAGCGAAAAACTGTTTTTT. Translation gives CSSSFGGESEKLFF.

V is TRBV7-3 and J is TRBJ2-3; D is ambiguous. V was pared by 0 bases and J by 4 bases, with 5 bases between. There are 13 residues in the CDR3. Germline V CDR1 and CDR2: SGHTA, FQGTGA. The CDR3, as DNA: TGTGCCAGCAGCTTAACGTCTTCAGATACGCAGTATTTT. Its protein is CASSLTSSDTQYF. Based on the CDR3 plus reference TRBV7-3 and TRBJ2-3, the full variable domain is GAGVSQTPSNKVTEKGKYVELRCDPISGHTALYWYRQSLGQGPEFLIYFQGTGAADDSGLPNDRFFAVRPEGSVSTLKIQRTERGDSAVYLCASSLTSSDTQYFGPGTRLTVL.

This rearrangement joins TRBV7-9 to TRBJ1-2, with D possibly matching TRBD1 (6 bases). The germline V and J ends were trimmed by 4 bases and 0 bases, with 6 bases remaining between them. Germline values: CDR1 SEHNR, CDR2 FQNEAQ (reference sequence). The CDR3 has 13 residues. CDR3 region: CASSWTANYGYTF. CDR3 nucleotide sequence: TGTGCCAGCAGCTGGACAGCTAACTATGGCTACACCTTC.

The genes are TRBV6-5 and TRBJ2-7, with TRBD1 matching over 8 bases. V shed 6 bases, J shed 3 bases, and the junction held 4 bases outside the gene matches. The germline V gene has CDR1 MNHEY and CDR2 SVGAGI. The CDR3 runs 13 residues. The CDR3: CASRKGQGYEQYF. CDR3 coding DNA: TGTGCCAGCAGAAAAGGACAGGGCTACGAGCAGTACTTC.

V usage is TRBV6-5 and J usage is TRBJ1-1, with D perhaps matching TRBD1 (6 bases). There are 16 residues in the CDR3. Trimming took off 0 bases at V and 4 bases at J, with 15 bases between the two ends. Germline V gene lookup returns CDR1 MNHEY and CDR2 SVGAGI. DNA of the CDR3: TGTGCCAGCAGTTACTCAGGAAACAGGGCCTTCACTGAAGCTTTCTTT. It specifies CASSYSGNRAFTEAFF.

The chain couples TRBV9 to TRBJ2-1; 7 bases align to TRBD2. This CDR3 has 13 residues. Trimming removed 0 bases from V and 10 bases from J; junction bases left unmatched: 4. Germline CDR1 is SGDLS and CDR2 is YYNGEE. The CDR3 here is CASSVAGRAEQFF. Written as DNA, the CDR3 is TGTGCCAGCAGCGTAGCTGGGAGGGCAGAGCAGTTCTTC.

This chain links TRBV19 with TRBJ1-1; no clear D gene. CDR3 size: 11 residues. Trimming removed 10 bases from V and 3 bases from J, with 9 bases in between. Germline CDR1 is LNHDA and CDR2 is SQIVND (reference sequence). CDR3 in DNA: TGTGCCACCGGGGTGGACACTGAAGCTTTCTTT. It specifies CATGVDTEAFF.

The gene calls are TRBV5-1 and TRBJ2-1; 8 positions match TRBD2. Per the germline V gene, CDR1 is SGHRS and CDR2 is YFSETQ. The CDR3 covers 17 residues. V trimming: 0 bases; J trimming: 4 bases; junction bases outside the gene matches: 9. The CDR3 loop is CASSLGPRRGGYNEQFF. The CDR3, as DNA: TGCGCCAGCAGCTTGGGGCCGCGTCGGGGGGGATACAATGAGCAGTTCTTC. The full variable domain, in which reference TRBV5-1 and TRBJ2-1 provide the parts outside the CDR3, is KAGVTQTPRYLIKTRGQQVTLSCSPISGHRSVSWYQQTPGQGLQFLFEYFSETQRNKGNFPGRFSGRQFSNSRSEMNVSTLELGDSALYLCASSLGPRRGGYNEQFFGPGTRLTVL.

This clone was counted only a few times. The genes are TRBV18 and TRBJ1-4, with TRBD1 matching 7 bases. Germline values: CDR1 KGHSH, CDR2 LQKENI. J lost 5 bases, V lost 3 bases, and 3 bases had no gene match. The CDR3 runs 14 residues. The CDR3 bases are TGTGCCAGCTCACCGGGACAGATCAATGAAAAACTGTTTTTT. Translating gives CASSPGQINEKLFF.

A single count supports this clone. This chain joins TRBV2 and TRBJ2-1; TRBD2 matches at 7 bases. CDR3 size: 16 residues. The germline V gene has CDR1 SNHLY and CDR2 FYNNEI. V shed 5 bases and J 6 bases; nucleotides not matched to a gene: 13. CDR3 DNA: TGTGCCAGCAGTACGGGCGGGGGTTTAAGAGGCAATGAGCAGTTCTTC. It translates to CASSTGGGLRGNEQFF.

The chain joins TRBV6-5 to TRBJ1-3, with TRBD1 matching 8 bases. The CDR3 runs to 14 residues. Germline V gene data show CDR1 as MNHEY and CDR2 as SVGAGI. With 4 bases clipped from V and 6 bases from J, the junction kept 5 bases outside the gene matches. CDR3 amino acids: CASSWTGPPNTIYF. CDR3 nucleotide sequence: TGTGCCAGCAGTTGGACAGGGCCCCCAAACACCATATATTTT.

The chain employs TRBV5-4 and TRBJ2-3; 11 positions match TRBD2. With V trimmed by 1 base and J by 6 bases, 10 bases remained unmatched. The CDR3 extends over 17 amino acids. From germline, CDR1 is SGHNT and CDR2 YYREEE (reference sequence). The CDR3 sequence is CASSLFHSGGAGDTQYF. The CDR3 DNA follows: TGTGCCAGCAGCTTGTTCCATAGCGGGGGGGCGGGGGATACGCAGTATTTT.

The rearrangement links TRBV9 to TRBJ2-3; 11 bases align to TRBD2. CDR1 SGDLS and CDR2 YYNGEE come from the germline V gene. The V segment lost 4 bases and the J segment 6 bases; nucleotides outside the gene matches: 10. The CDR3 is 16 residues long. For the CDR3, the DNA is TGTGCCAGCAGCCCCCGACTAGCGGGGTCCCTGGATACGCAGTATTTT. Amino acids: CASSPRLAGSLDTQYF.

The chain has TRBV9 and TRBJ2-3; 9 positions match TRBD2. V shed 3 bases and J 5 bases; nucleotides not matched to a gene: 13. This CDR3 spans 17 amino acids. The germline gives CDR1 SGDLS, CDR2 YYNGEE. In DNA form, the CDR3 reads TGTGCCAGCAGCGCCCCAGGCGGGGGGGCCAGGGGAGATACGCAGTATTTT. Translated: CASSAPGGGARGDTQYF.